The clone carrying this T cell receptor (beta chain) was picked up one time. This entry comes from a study of cytomegalovirus exposure and HLA in healthy donors. V lost 0 bases, J lost 4 bases, and 13 bases lay in between. The CDR3 spans 15 residues. Per germline, CDR1 SGHRS and CDR2 YFSETQ. TCRdb keeps only in-frame clones here, not all; method: immunoSEQ multiplex PCR. The sample consists of roughly 150,000 clones, around nine tenths of them appearing once. The rearrangement uses TRBV5-1 and TRBJ1-2, with D possibly TRBD1 on 5 matching bases. The receptor comes from a man younger than 30 in good health and CMV-seropositive. Sequencing used PBMCs. The CDR3 sequence: CASSLGVSGGYGYTF. In DNA form, the CDR3 reads TGCGCCAGCAGCTTGGGTGTAAGCGGGGGCTATGGCTACACCTTC.